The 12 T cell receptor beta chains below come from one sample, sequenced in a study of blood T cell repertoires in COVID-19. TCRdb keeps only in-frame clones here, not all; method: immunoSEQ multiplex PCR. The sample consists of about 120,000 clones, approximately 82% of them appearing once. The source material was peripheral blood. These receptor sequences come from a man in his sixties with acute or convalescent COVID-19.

The DNA for the CDR3 is TGCGCCAGCAGCCAAGATGAAACAGGGACCTCGTATGGCTACACCTTC. It specifies CASSQDETGTSYGYTF. The V call is TRBV4-1, the J call TRBJ1-2; tentative D call: TRBD1 (6 bases). V was shortened by 0 bases and J by 5 bases, with 16 bases between the two germline ends. The CDR3 covers 16 residues. CDR1 is MGHRA and CDR2 is YSYEKL in the germline V gene.

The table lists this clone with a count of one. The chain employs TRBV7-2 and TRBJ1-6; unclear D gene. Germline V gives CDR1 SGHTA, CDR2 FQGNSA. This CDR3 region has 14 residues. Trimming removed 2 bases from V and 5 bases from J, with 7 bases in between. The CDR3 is CASSLRRNNSPLHF. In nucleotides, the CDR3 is TGTGCCAGCAGCTTAAGGAGAAATAATTCACCCCTCCACTTT.

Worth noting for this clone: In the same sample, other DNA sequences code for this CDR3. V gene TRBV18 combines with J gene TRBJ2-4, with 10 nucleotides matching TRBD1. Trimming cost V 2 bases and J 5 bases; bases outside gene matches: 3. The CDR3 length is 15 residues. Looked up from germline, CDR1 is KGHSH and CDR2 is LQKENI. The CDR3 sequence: CASSPGGTGENIQYF. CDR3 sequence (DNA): TGTGCCAGCTCACCAGGGGGGACAGGGGAAAACATTCAGTACTTC. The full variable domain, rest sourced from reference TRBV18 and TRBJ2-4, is NAGVMQNPRHLVRRRGQEARLRCSPMKGHSHVYWYRQLPEEGLKFMVYLQKENIIDESGMPKERFSAEFPKEGPSILRIQQVVRGDSAAYFCASSPGGTGENIQYFGAGTRLSVL.

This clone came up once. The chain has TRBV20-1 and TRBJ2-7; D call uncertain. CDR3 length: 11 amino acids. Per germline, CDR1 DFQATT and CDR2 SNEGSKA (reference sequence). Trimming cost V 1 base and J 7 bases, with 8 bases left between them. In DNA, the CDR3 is TGCAGTGCTAGAGTCCTCGCGGAGCAGTACTTC. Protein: CSARVLAEQYF.

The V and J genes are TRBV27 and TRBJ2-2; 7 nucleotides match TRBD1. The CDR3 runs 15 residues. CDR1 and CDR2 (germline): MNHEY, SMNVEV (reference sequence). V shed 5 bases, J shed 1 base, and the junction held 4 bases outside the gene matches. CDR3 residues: CASSPGTENTGELFF. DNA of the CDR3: TGTGCCAGCAGTCCCGGGACAGAGAACACCGGGGAGCTGTTTTTT.

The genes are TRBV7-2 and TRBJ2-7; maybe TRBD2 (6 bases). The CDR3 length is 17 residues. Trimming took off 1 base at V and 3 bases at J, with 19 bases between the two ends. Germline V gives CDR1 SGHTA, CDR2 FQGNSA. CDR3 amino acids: CASSLGGGTQGGYEQYF. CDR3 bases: TGTGCCAGCAGCTTAGGGGGCGGGACCCAGGGAGGCTACGAGCAGTACTTC. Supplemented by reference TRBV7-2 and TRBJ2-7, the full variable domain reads GAGVSQSPSNKVTEKGKDVELRCDPISGHTALYWYRQSLGQGLEFLIYFQGNSAPDKSGLPSDRFSAERTGGSVSTLTIQRTQQEDSAVYLCASSLGGGTQGGYEQYFGPGTRLTVT.

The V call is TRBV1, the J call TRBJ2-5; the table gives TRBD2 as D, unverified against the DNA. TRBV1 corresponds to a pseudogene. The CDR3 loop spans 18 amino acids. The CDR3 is CTSSQDKLSGGFQETQYF. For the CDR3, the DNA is TGCACCAGCAGCCAAGATAAGTTGTCGGGAGGTTTCCAAGAGACCCAGTACTTC.

CDR3 region: CASSQDGLQGISGYTF. The CDR3 bases are TGTGCCAGCAGCCAAGATGGGCTACAGGGAATTAGTGGCTACACCTTC. V usage is TRBV3-1 (or the pseudogene TRBV3-2) and J usage is TRBJ1-2; a possible D gene is TRBD1 (6 bases). The CDR3 sequence is 16 residues long. CDR1 is LGHDT, CDR2 YNNKEL, per germline (reference sequence). The V and J ends lost 0 bases and 7 bases respectively, with 18 bases between them.

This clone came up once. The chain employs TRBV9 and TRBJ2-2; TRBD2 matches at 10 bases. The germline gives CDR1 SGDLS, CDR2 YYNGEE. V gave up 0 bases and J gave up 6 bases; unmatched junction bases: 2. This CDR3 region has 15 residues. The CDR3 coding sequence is TGTGCCAGCAGCGTAGGAGCGGGAGGGCCCGGGGAGCTGTTTTTT. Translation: CASSVGAGGPGELFF.

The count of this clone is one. The CDR3 sequence is CASSPVPFFRGTEAFF. Written as DNA, the CDR3 is TGTGCCAGCTCACCAGTTCCTTTCTTTCGGGGAACTGAAGCTTTCTTT. The chain combines TRBV18 with TRBJ1-1; D unclear. With 2 bases removed from V and 5 bases from J, the gap between germline ends came to 18 bases. The germline V gene encodes CDR1 KGHSH and CDR2 LQKENI. There are 16 residues in the CDR3.

The CDR3 nucleotides read TGTGCCAGCAGTCTTCGGCCTAGCGGGAGTGGAACAGATACGCAGTATTTT. This sequence encodes CASSLRPSGSGTDTQYF. The V gene is TRBV7-3, the J gene TRBJ2-3, with 10 bases identical to TRBD2. CDR3 size: 17 residues. The V and J ends lost 6 bases and 3 bases, in that order; junction bases with no gene match: 12. The germline V gene has CDR1 SGHTA and CDR2 FQGTGA.

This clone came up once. CDR3 loop: CASSLGQGENTEAFF. The CDR3 DNA follows: TGTGCCAGCAGCTTAGGACAGGGAGAGAACACTGAAGCTTTCTTT. The gene calls are TRBV11-3 and TRBJ1-1; TRBD1 matches 7 bases. Trimming removed 1 base from V and 1 base from J; junction bases left unmatched: 3. The CDR3 has 15 amino acids. Germline CDR1 reads SGHNT; CDR2 reads YENEEA.